This T cell receptor beta chain was recorded in a study of cytomegalovirus exposure and HLA in healthy donors. Healthy bone marrow donors made up the donors. The CDR3 totals 15 residues. With 0 bases clipped from V and 9 bases from J, the junction kept 8 bases outside the gene matches. Germline V gene lookup returns CDR1 SGHRS and CDR2 YFSETQ. Study-wide results and limits: In a later analysis, a genetic analysis reported fewer productive-TCR N-insertions in an Asian-associated ancestry cluster than the cohort average. Earlier analysis yielded a pattern in which most TCR beta V segments were productive about 87% or about 30% of the time. In a later analysis, most CMV-associated TCR beta chains appeared HLA-restricted.

This clone was seen a few times. What it recognizes is unknown. Primers for the PCR totalled 60 Vbeta and 13 Jbeta. Assay used: immunoSEQ multiplex PCR; TCRdb lists only in-frame clones, some missing. This sample has about 130,000 clones, with approximately 60% found just once. Specimen: PBMCs. The receptor's source is a human donor in good health. The rearrangement uses TRBV5-1 and TRBJ2-1; 8 bases are a match to TRBD1. CDR3 DNA sequence: TGCGCCAGCAGCTTGGTCACGACAGGGGTAGGTGAGCAGTTCTTC. Translated, it gives CASSLVTTGVGEQFF.